Listed here are 14 T cell receptor beta chains from one sample, sequenced in a study of graft-versus-host responses after intestinal transplantation. These receptors are not linked to any known antigen. Repertoires were generated with immunoSEQ multiplex PCR, while TCRdb's copy carries only in-frame clones and drops some. The sample carries approximately 90,000 clones, 88% recorded once. Source: unstimulated CD4+ T cells sorted from spleen or lymph node cells, taken before transplant. All receptors derive from a human donor who was the organ donor for an intestinal transplant.

V is TRBV5-4 and J is TRBJ1-4; D gene ambiguous. Per the germline V gene, CDR1 is SGHNT and CDR2 is YYREEE (reference sequence). Between the trimmed V and J ends, which lost 4 bases and 0 bases, there was a span of 10 bases. The CDR3 consists of 15 residues. CDR3 sequence: CASSPFPATNEKLFF. The CDR3 coding sequence is TGTGCCAGCAGCCCCTTCCCTGCAACTAATGAAAAACTGTTTTTT.

This sequence joins TRBV7-3 and TRBJ2-2; no reliable D call. CDR1 SGHTA and CDR2 FQGTGA come from the germline V gene. V lost 5 bases, J lost 0 bases, and 4 bases lay in between. This CDR3 comprises 13 residues. CDR3 loop: CASSGPNTGELFF. As DNA, the CDR3 is TGTGCCAGCAGCGGGCCGAACACCGGGGAGCTGTTTTTT.

The chain uses TRBV6-4 and TRBJ2-3; 8 nucleotides align to TRBD2. The CDR3 loop spans 14 amino acids. CDR1 is MRHNA and CDR2 is SNTAGT in the germline V gene. V lost 3 bases to trimming and J lost 1 base; unmatched junction nucleotides: 0. The CDR3 nucleotides are TGTGCCAGCAGTGAGCGGGGGGGCACAGATACGCAGTATTTT. This gives the protein CASSERGGTDTQYF.

The chain links TRBV5-1 to TRBJ2-1; unclear D gene. This CDR3 has 15 residues. Trimming shortened V by 7 bases and J by 3 bases, and 17 bases separated the two germline ends. Germline-derived CDR1 and CDR2 are SGHRS and YFSETQ. The CDR3 sequence is CASAPDGGYYNEQFF. CDR3 sequence (DNA): TGCGCCAGCGCCCCTGACGGCGGCTACTACAATGAGCAGTTCTTC.

V gene TRBV5-8 combines with J gene TRBJ1-3, with D unclear. V lost 0 bases and J lost 0, with 7 bases in between. Germline loops: CDR1 SGHTS, CDR2 YDEGEE. This CDR3 is 15 amino acids long. CDR3 in amino acids: CASSLAGSSGNTIYF. DNA of the CDR3: TGTGCCAGCAGCTTGGCCGGGAGCTCTGGAAACACCATATATTTT.

This rearrangement joins TRBV7-9 to TRBJ2-5; no clear D gene. Germline CDR1 reads SEHNR; CDR2 reads FQNEAQ (reference sequence). The CDR3 is made up of 12 amino acids. Trimming stripped 1 base from V and 4 bases from J, with 4 bases between. As DNA, the CDR3 is TGTGCCAGCAGCTTAGTCCGAGAGACCCAGTACTTC. Its protein product is CASSLVRETQYF.

The chain couples TRBV28 to TRBJ2-7; D is unclear. V was clipped by 4 bases and J by 3 bases, with 4 bases between them. CDR1 and CDR2 (germline): MDHEN, SYDVKM. The CDR3 consists of 11 residues. The CDR3 spells CASSSFYEQYF. CDR3 bases: TGTGCCAGCAGTTCCTTCTACGAGCAGTACTTC.

The rearrangement uses TRBV10-1 and TRBJ2-7, with D perhaps matching TRBD2 (5 bases). V was shortened by 4 bases and J by 10 bases, with 11 bases between the two germline ends. The CDR3 is made up of 11 amino acids. CDR1 WNHNN and CDR2 SYGVQD come from the germline V gene (reference sequence). The CDR3, as DNA: TGCGCCAGCAGTGGCGGGCAGCTTCAGTACTTC. Translating gives CASSGGQLQYF.

This chain connects TRBV5-4 to TRBJ1-2, with 9 bases fitting TRBD1. J lost 3 bases, V lost 0 bases, and 6 bases had no gene match. CDR1 SGHNT and CDR2 YYREEE come from the germline V gene (reference sequence). The CDR3 sequence is 16 residues long. CDR3 in DNA: TGTGCCAGCAGCTTGGGACAGGGGGAATTTGACTATGGCTACACCTTC. Encoded protein: CASSLGQGEFDYGYTF.

The chain is built from TRBV9 and TRBJ2-7; TRBD2 matches at 11 bases. The trim removed 4 bases at V and 7 bases at J, leaving 13 bases unmatched. CDR3 length: 16 amino acids. Germline V gives CDR1 SGDLS, CDR2 YYNGEE. The CDR3 DNA is TGTGCCAGCAGCCCTCAGGTTCTAGCGGGAGGTTTAGAGCAGTACTTC. This sequence encodes CASSPQVLAGGLEQYF.

The V and J genes are TRBV7-8 and TRBJ1-4; D not certain. V gave up 3 bases and J gave up 0 bases, with 5 bases separating them. Germline CDR1 reads SGHVS; CDR2 reads FQNEAQ. The CDR3 totals 14 residues. CDR3: CASSFGATNEKLFF. CDR3 sequence (DNA): TGTGCCAGCAGCTTCGGTGCAACTAATGAAAAACTGTTTTTT.

V gene TRBV5-1 combines with J gene TRBJ2-7; D remains ambiguous. V was trimmed by 0 bases and J by 6 bases, leaving 10 bases between them. The length of the CDR3 is 13 residues. Germline V lookup: CDR1 SGHRS, CDR2 YFSETQ. DNA for the CDR3: TGCGCCAGCAGCTTGGTTGTTTCAGGCGAGCAGTACTTC. Amino acid sequence: CASSLVVSGEQYF.

The rearrangement joins TRBV10-3 to TRBJ1-6; D call uncertain. The CDR3 contains 14 residues. With 10 bases removed from V and 0 bases from J, the gap between germline ends came to 10 bases. CDR1 and CDR2 (germline): ENHRY, SYGVKD. The CDR3 is CATLGSSYNSPLHF. In nucleotides, the CDR3 is TGTGCCACCCTCGGGAGCTCCTATAATTCACCCCTCCACTTT.

V is TRBV7-3 and J is TRBJ2-3; 8 nucleotides align to TRBD2. Germline V gives CDR1 SGHTA, CDR2 FQGTGA. V lost 4 bases to trimming and J lost 4 bases; unmatched junction nucleotides: 7. The CDR3 sequence is 15 residues long. The CDR3 region is CASSSASGGADTQYF. The CDR3 coding sequence is TGTGCCAGCAGCTCGGCCAGCGGGGGAGCAGATACGCAGTATTTT.